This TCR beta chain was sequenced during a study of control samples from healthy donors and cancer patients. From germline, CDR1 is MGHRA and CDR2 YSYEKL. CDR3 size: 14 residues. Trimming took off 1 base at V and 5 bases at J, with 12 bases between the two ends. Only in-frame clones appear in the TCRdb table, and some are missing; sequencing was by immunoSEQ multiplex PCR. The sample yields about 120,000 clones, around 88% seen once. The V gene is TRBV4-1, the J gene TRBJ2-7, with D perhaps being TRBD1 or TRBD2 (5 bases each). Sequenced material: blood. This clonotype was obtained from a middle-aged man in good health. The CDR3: CASSQAGTPHEQYF. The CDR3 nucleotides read TGCGCCAGCAGCCAAGCCGGGACCCCCCACGAGCAGTACTTC.